This TCR beta chain is from a study of monozygotic twins with inflammatory bowel disease. Regarding this clonotype: As yet, its antigen is unknown.

TCRdb derives one entry per CDR3 protein from the 5' RACE reads, leaving out DNA. The listing contains 210,000 or so distinct CDR3 sequences. CDR1 and CDR2 from the germline V gene are SGHKS and YYEKEE (reference sequence). The CDR3 is made up of 14 amino acids. The study, taken as a whole, reports: Comparison of concordant versus discordant twins revealed no difference in repertoire similarity, possibly due to limited power. Variability in patient repertoires may have come partly from differing immunosuppressive treatments.

V and J are TRBV5-5 and TRBJ2-3; TCRdb selects TRBD1, and the lack of DNA leaves this call unchecked. The sample comprised blood. The TCR was taken from a human donor with ulcerative colitis or Crohn's disease, or a healthy co-twin of an affected twin (not recorded which). This CDR3 is CASSLGDRENTQYF.